Sequencing of this TCR beta chain was carried out in a study of shared clonotypes between healthy human individuals. This CDR3 comprises 18 residues. Germline values: CDR1 SGHVT, CDR2 SQSDAQ. The junction had 11 bases not matched to a gene; V was cut back by 3 bases and J by 0 bases. Source study methods: Sequence data from immunoSEQ were junction-only and lacked quality scores; consequently, filtering differed. Profiled with immunoSEQ multiplex PCR; TCRdb holds only in-frame clones, not every one. That table supplies the V and J calls and clone size; D and trimming were determined from the DNA. The data hold some 200,000 clones, with approximately 65% observed a single time.

V and J are TRBV7-4 and TRBJ1-5; TRBD1 matches at 7 bases. Input material: memory CD4+ T cells sorted from blood. The subset here: CD45RA-negative fraction. The receptor was isolated from a man aged 25 to 40 in good health. CDR3 in amino acids: CASSFGEDRWSSNQPQHF. CDR3 in DNA: TGTGCCAGCAGCTTTGGGGAGGACAGGTGGTCTAGCAATCAGCCCCAGCATTTT.